This T cell receptor beta chain came from a study of CD8+CD57+ T cells in acquired aplastic anemia. TCR beta VDJ and CDR3 were profiled, and genomic DNA was the template. TCRdb reprocessed the reads with MiXCR, giving one entry per CDR3 protein. The table has tens of thousands of distinct CDR3 sequences, more than 40% seen once. The CDR3 is 16 amino acids. V shed 3 bases, J shed 4 bases, and the junction held 9 bases outside the gene matches. This clonotype was seen more than once but under ten times. What was sequenced was sorted CD4+, CD8+, or CD8+CD57+ T cells (not recorded which) from PBMCs. This rearrangement joins TRBV12-3 or TRBV12-4 to TRBJ2-3; 8 nucleotides agree with TRBD2. The source is a human donor in good health, serving as a control. CDR3 loop: CASSLGPSGRSDTQYF. CDR3 DNA sequence: TGTGCCAGCAGTTTGGGTCCCAGCGGGAGATCAGATACGCAGTATTTT.